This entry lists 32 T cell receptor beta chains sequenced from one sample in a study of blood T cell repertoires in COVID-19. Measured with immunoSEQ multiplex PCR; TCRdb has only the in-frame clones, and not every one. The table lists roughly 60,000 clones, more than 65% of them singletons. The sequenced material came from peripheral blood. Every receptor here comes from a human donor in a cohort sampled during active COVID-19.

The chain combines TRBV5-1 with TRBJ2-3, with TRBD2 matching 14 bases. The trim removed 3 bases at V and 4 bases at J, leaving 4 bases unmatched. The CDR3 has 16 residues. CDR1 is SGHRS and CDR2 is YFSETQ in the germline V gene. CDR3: CASSSGTSGGADTQYF. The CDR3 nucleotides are TGCGCCAGCAGCTCCGGGACTAGCGGGGGCGCAGATACGCAGTATTTT.

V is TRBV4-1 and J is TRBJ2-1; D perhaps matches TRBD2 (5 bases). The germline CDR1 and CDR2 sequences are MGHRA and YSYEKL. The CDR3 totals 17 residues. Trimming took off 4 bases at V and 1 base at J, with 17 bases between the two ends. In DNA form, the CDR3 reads TGCGCCAGCAGCCCATCCAGGAGCGGTTATTCCTACAATGAGCAGTTCTTC. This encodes CASSPSRSGYSYNEQFF.

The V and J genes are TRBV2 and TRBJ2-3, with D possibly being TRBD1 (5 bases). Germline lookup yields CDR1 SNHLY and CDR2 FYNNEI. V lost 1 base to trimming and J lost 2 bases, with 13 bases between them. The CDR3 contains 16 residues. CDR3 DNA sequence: TGTGCCAGCAGTGAAGTGGGAAGACAGCTCACAGATACGCAGTATTTT. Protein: CASSEVGRQLTDTQYF.

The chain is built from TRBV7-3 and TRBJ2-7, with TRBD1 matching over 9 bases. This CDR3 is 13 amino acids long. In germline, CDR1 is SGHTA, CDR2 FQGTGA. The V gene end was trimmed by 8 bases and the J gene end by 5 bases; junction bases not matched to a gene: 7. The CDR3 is CASGQGNSHEQYF. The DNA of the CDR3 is TGTGCCAGCGGACAGGGGAATTCCCACGAGCAGTACTTC.

The DNA for the CDR3 is TGTGCCACGACAGAAAGCTCCTACAATGAGCAGTTCTTC. Residues: CATTESSYNEQFF. The chain carries TRBV2 and TRBJ2-1; D is possibly TRBD1 (5 bases). The ends were cut back, 10 bases at V and 0 bases at J, with 10 bases in the middle. The CDR3 runs to 13 residues. Looked up from germline, CDR1 is SNHLY and CDR2 is FYNNEI.

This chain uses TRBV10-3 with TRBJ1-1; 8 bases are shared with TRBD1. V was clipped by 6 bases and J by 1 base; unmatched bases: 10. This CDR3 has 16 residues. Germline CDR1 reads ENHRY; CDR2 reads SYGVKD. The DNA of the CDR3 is TGTGCCATCAGCGCAGGACAGGGAGAAGGGAACACTGAAGCTTTCTTT. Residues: CAISAGQGEGNTEAFF.

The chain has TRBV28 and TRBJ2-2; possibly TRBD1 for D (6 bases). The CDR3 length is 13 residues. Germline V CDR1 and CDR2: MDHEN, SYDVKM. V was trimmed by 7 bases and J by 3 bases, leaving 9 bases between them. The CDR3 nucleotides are TGTGCCAGCAAGGGGGAGTACACCGGGGAGCTGTTTTTT. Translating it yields CASKGEYTGELFF.

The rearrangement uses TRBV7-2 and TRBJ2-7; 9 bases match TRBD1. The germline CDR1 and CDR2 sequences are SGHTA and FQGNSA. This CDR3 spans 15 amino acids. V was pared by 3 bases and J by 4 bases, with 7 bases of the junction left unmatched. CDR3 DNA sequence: TGTGCCAGCAGCTTCGACAGGGGGGAAGTGTACGAGCAGTACTTC. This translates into CASSFDRGEVYEQYF.

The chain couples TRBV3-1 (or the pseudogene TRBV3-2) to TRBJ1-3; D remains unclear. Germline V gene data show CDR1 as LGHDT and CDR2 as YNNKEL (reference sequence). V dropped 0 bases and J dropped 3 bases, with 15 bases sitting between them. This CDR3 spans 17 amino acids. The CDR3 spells CASSQDQSGIYGNTIYF. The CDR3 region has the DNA TGTGCCAGCAGCCAAGATCAGTCCGGGATATATGGAAACACCATATATTTT.

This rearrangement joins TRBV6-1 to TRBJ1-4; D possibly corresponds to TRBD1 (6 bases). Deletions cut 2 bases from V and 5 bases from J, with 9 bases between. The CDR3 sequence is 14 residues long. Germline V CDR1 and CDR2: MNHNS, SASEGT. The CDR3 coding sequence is TGTGCCAGCAGTGAAAGTAGGGGGAATGAAAAACTGTTTTTT. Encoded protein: CASSESRGNEKLFF.

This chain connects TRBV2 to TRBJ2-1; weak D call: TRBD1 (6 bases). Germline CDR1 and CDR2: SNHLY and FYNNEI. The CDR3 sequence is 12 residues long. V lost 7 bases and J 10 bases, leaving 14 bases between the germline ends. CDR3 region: CASNPQGSEQFF. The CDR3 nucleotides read TGTGCCAGCAACCCCCAGGGGAGCGAGCAGTTCTTC.

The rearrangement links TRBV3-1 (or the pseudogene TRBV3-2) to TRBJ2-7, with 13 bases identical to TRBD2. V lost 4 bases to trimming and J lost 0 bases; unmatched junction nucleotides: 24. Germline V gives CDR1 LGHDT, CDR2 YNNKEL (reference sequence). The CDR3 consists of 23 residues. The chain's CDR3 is CASSRVTLIQGLAGMISSYEQYF. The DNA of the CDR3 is TGTGCCAGCAGCCGTGTGACCCTAATCCAGGGACTAGCGGGGATGATAAGCTCCTACGAGCAGTACTTC.

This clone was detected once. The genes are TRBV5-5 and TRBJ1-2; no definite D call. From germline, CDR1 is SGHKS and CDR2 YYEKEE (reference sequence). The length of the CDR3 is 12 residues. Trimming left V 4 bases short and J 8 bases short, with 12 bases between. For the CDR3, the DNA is TGTGCCAGCAGCCCCCGGTTATCAGGCTACACCTTC. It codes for CASSPRLSGYTF. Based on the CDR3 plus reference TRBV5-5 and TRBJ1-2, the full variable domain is DAGVTQSPTHLIKTRGQQVTLRCSPISGHKSVSWYQQVLGQGPQFIFQYYEKEERGRGNFPDRFSARQFPNYSSELNVNALLLGDSALYLCASSPRLSGYTFGSGTRLTVV.

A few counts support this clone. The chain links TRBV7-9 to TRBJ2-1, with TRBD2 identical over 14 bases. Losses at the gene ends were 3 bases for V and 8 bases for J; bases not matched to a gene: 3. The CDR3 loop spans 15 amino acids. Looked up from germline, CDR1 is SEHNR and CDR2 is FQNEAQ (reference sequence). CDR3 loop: CASSFGTSGSHEQFF. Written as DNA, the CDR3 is TGTGCCAGCAGCTTCGGGACTAGCGGGAGCCATGAGCAGTTCTTC.

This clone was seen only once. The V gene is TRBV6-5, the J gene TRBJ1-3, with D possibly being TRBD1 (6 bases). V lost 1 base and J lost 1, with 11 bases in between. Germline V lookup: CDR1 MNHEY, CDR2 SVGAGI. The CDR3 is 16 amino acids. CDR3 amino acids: CASSYFRGGSGNTIYF. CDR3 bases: TGTGCCAGCAGTTACTTCAGGGGCGGATCTGGAAACACCATATATTTT.

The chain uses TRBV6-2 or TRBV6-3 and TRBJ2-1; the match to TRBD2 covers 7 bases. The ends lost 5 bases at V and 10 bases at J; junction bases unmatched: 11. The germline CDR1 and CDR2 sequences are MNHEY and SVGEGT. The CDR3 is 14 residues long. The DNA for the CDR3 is TGTGCCAGCAGTGTACTCCGGCGGGGGAAAGAGCAGTTCTTC. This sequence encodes CASSVLRRGKEQFF.

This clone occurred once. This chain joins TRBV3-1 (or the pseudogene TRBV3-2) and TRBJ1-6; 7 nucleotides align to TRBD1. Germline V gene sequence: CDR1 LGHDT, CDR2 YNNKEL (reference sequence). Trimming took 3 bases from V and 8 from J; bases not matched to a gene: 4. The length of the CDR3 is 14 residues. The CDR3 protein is CASSQTQGYSPLHF. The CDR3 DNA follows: TGTGCCAGCAGCCAGACACAGGGGTATTCACCCCTCCACTTT.

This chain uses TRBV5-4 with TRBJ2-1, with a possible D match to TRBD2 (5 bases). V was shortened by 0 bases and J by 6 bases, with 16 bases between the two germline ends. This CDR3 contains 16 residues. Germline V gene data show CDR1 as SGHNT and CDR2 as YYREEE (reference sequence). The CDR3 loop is CASSLDLGSRGNEQFF. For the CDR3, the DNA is TGTGCCAGCAGCTTGGACCTAGGGAGCCGGGGCAATGAGCAGTTCTTC.

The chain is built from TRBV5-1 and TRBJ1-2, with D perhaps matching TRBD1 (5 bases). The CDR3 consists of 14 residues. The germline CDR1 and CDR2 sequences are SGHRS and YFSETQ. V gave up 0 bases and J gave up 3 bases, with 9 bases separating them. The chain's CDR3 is CASSLGQSDYGYTF. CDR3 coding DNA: TGCGCCAGCAGCTTGGGACAGTCGGACTATGGCTACACCTTC.

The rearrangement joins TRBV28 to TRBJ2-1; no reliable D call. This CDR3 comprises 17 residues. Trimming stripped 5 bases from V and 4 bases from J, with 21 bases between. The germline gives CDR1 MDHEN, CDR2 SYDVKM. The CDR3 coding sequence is TGTGCCAGCAGTCGCTTCGACTCTTTCTTCCTTTACAATGAGCAGTTCTTC. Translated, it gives CASSRFDSFFLYNEQFF.

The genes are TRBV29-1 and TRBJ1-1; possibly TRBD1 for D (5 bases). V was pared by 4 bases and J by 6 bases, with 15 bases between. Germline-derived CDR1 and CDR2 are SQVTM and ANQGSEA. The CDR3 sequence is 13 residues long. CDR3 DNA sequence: TGCAGCGTTGTCGGGGGTCACGGGGCTGAAGCTTTCTTT. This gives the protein CSVVGGHGAEAFF.

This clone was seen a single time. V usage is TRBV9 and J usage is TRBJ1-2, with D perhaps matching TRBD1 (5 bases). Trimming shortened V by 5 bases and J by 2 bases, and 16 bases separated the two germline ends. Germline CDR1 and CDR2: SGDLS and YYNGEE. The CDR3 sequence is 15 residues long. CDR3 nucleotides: TGTGCCAGCAGTTACCTCATTGGGGGGAACTATGGCTACACCTTC. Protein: CASSYLIGGNYGYTF.

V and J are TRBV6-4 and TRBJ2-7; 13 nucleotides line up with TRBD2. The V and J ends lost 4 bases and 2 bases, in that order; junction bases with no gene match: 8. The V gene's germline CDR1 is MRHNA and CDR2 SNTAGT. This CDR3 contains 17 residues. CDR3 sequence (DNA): TGTGCCAGCAGTGCCCGGACTAGCGGGAGATCTGCCTACGAGCAGTACTTC. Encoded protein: CASSARTSGRSAYEQYF.

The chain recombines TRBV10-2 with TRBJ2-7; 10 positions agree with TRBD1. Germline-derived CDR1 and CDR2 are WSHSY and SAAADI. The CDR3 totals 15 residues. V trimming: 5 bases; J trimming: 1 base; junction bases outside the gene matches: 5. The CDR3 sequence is CASSTPGQGSYEQYF. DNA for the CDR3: TGCGCCAGCAGTACTCCGGGACAGGGGTCCTACGAGCAGTACTTC.

CDR3 in DNA: TGTGCCAGCAGCCAAGATCAGGGAATAGGTGGCTACACCTTC. This sequence encodes CASSQDQGIGGYTF. This chain connects TRBV3-1 (or the pseudogene TRBV3-2) to TRBJ1-2; D may be TRBD1 (5 bases). CDR3 length: 14 residues. Per the germline V gene, CDR1 is LGHDT and CDR2 is YNNKEL (reference sequence). V was cut by 0 bases and J by 7 bases, with 12 bases left in between.

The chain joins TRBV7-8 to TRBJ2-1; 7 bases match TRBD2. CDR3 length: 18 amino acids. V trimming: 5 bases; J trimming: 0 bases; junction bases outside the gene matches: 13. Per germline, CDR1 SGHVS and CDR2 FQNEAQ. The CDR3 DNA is TGTGCCAGCAGCCCCACCCTGGGACTATGGTTCTCCTACAATGAGCAGTTCTTC. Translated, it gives CASSPTLGLWFSYNEQFF.

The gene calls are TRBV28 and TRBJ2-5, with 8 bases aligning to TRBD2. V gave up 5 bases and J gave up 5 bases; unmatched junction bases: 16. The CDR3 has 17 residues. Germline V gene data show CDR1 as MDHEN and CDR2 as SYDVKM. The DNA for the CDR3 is TGTGCCAGCAGTCCCGGGGACTACCCGGGAGGGATCGAGACCCAGTACTTC. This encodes CASSPGDYPGGIETQYF. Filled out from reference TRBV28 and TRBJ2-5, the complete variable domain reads DVKVTQSSRYLVKRTGEKVFLECVQDMDHENMFWYRQDPGLGLRLIYFSYDVKMKEKGDIPEGYSVSREKKERFSLILESASTNQTSMYLCASSPGDYPGGIETQYFGPGTRLLVL.

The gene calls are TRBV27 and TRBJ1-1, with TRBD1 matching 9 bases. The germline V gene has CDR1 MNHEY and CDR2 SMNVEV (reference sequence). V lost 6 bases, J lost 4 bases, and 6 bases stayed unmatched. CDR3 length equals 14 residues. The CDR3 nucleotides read TGTGCCAGCAGCCTGACAGGGGGAAGCACTGAAGCTTTCTTT. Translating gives CASSLTGGSTEAFF.

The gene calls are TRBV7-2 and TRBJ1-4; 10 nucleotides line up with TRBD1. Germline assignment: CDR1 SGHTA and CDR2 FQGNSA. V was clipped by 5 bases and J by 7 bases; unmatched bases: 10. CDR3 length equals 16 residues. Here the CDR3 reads CASSPQTGGDGEKLFF. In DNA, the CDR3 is TGTGCCAGCAGCCCTCAGACAGGGGGCGATGGTGAAAAACTGTTTTTT.

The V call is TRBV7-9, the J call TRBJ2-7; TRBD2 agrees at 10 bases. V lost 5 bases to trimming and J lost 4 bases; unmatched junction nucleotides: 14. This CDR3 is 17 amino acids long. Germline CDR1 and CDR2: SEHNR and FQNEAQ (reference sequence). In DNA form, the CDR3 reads TGTGCCAGCAGCCCCGGAGCGGGAGGGACGTTGGGGTACGAGCAGTACTTC. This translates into CASSPGAGGTLGYEQYF.

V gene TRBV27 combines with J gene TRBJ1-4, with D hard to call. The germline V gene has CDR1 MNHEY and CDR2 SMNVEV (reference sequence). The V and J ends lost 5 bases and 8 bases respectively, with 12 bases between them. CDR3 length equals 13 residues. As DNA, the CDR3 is TGTGCCAGCAGTACGCTCGGAGACGAAAAACTGTTTTTT. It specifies CASSTLGDEKLFF. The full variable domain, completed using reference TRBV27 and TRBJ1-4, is EAQVTQNPRYLITVTGKKLTVTCSQNMNHEYMSWYRQDPGLGLRQIYYSMNVEVTDKGDVPEGYKVSRKEKRNFPLILESPSPNQTSLYFCASSTLGDEKLFFGSGTQLSVL.

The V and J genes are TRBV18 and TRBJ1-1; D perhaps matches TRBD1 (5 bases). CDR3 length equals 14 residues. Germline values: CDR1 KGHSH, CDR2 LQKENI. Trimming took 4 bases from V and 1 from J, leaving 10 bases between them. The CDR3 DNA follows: TGTGCCAGCTCACTACAGACAGCGAACACTGAAGCTTTCTTT. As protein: CASSLQTANTEAFF.